The T cell receptor beta chain described here comes from a study of blood T cell repertoires in COVID-19 (dated by TCRdb to 2018 to 2020). Background on the whole study: The collaborator samples originated in the United States, Italy and Spain and spanned the acute and convalescent phases of COVID-19. Where HLA class I and class II types were available, the types were taken from metadata supplied by the sample provider, not from assay-based typing. Deeply sampled blood TCRbeta repertoires from subjects exposed to, actively infected with, or recovered from COVID-19 were included in the dataset. The material from the prospective study consisted of cDNA or gDNA derived from T cells, B-cell-depleted T cells, or PBMCs. Samples came from the ongoing ImmuneRACE study (first 160 participants) plus 1,254 subjects from 6 global collaborators. A de-identified subject ID, COVID-19 status, age in years and sex were almost always included in the sample metadata. The repertoires were made available in a free public database intended to serve as a resource for research on the immune response to SARS-CoV-2. Overall study outcomes, separate from this receptor: The amount of clinical and demographic metadata varied by source and participant and was provided uncurated.

Enrolling through a virtual design, the prospective study's participants ranged in age from roughly 18 to 89 years and lived across some 22 United States geographic areas. Cohort assignment in the prospective study relied on participant-reported clinical history from a screening survey and a study questionnaire. Recovered participants in ImmuneRACE Cohort 3 were defined by two consecutive negative NP/OP PCR tests, clearance by a healthcare professional, or resolution of symptoms. In the prospective study, whole blood, serum and a nasopharyngeal or oropharyngeal swab were collected from each participant by mobile phlebotomists. Additional blood draws and questionnaires over an approximately two-month period could optionally be provided by prospective study participants. Prospective study blood samples were shipped either frozen or at room temperature before DNA extraction. Remarks on this clone: Its antigen is unknown. Qualities for individual bases were not recorded, and no much larger clone is one base off.

TCRbeta CDR3 regions were amplified from genomic DNA by means of the immunoSEQ Assay, a bias-controlled multiplex PCR. Per the authors' processing: The number of nucleated cells in each sample was estimated by amplification of reference gene primers within the assay. To quantify the absolute abundance of each unique TCRbeta CDR3 rearrangement, sequence reads were collapsed and filtered. For each sample, productive Simpson clonality was calculated by taking the square root of Simpson's diversity index across productive rearrangements. TCRdb provides this immuneACCESS table in a form limited to in-frame rearrangements. Some clones are lacking; in checked studies, under half of them reflect an unresolved V gene, and why the rest are absent is not known. The V and J calls and clone size are taken from that table; D and trimming were inferred from the DNA. This sample holds a few hundred thousand clones; about 80% were observed only once. Clones ranked in the top ten supply about 3.4% of the sample.

V is trimmed back by 4 bases and J by 6 bases, and the junction contains 8 bases that no gene match accounts for. The germline V gene supplies CDR1 SGHRS and CDR2 YFSETQ. Counted from cysteine to phenylalanine, this CDR3 has 15 amino acids. This entry keeps only the CDR3 DNA: 45 bases, framed from base 1. Recombination joined TRBV5-1 with TRBJ1-2, with 11 central nucleotides matching TRBD1. This clonotype originated in a man aged 50 or older who had recovered from COVID-19. The sample comprised PBMCs or T cells enriched from blood (not recorded which). The CDR3 here reads CASSTRTGGTNGYTF. The nucleotide sequence is given as TGCGCCAGCAGCACTAGGACAGGGGGCACCAATGGCTACACCTTC.